Presented here are 16 T cell receptor beta chains from one specimen sequenced in a study of blood T cell repertoires in COVID-19. Measured with immunoSEQ multiplex PCR; TCRdb has only the in-frame clones, and not every one. The table has 70,000 or so clones, roughly 84% seen once. Input material: peripheral blood. The source of these receptors is a woman of 80 years or more with active or convalescent COVID-19.

This rearrangement joins TRBV10-2 to TRBJ2-3, with D possibly matching TRBD1 (5 bases). V was shortened by 7 bases and J by 2 bases, with 13 bases between the two germline ends. The CDR3 runs to 14 residues. The germline V gene has CDR1 WSHSY and CDR2 SAAADI. CDR3 in amino acids: CASIHDSITDTQYF. CDR3 sequence (DNA): TGCGCCAGCATCCATGACAGCATCACAGATACGCAGTATTTT.

This sequence joins TRBV19 and TRBJ2-2, with 9 positions matching TRBD1. V gave up 6 bases and J gave up 6 bases; unmatched junction bases: 2. Germline CDR1 and CDR2: LNHDA and SQIVND (reference sequence). The CDR3 covers 13 residues. As DNA, the CDR3 is TGTGCCAGTAGGACAGGGGGAGCCGGGGAGCTGTTTTTT. Its translation: CASRTGGAGELFF.

The chain combines TRBV6-1 with TRBJ1-4; D is unclear. Germline values: CDR1 MNHNS, CDR2 SASEGT. The V gene lost 3 bases and the J gene lost 5 bases, with 16 bases spanning the gap. This CDR3 spans 16 amino acids. CDR3 protein: CASSEWLGEGNEKLFF. For the CDR3, the DNA is TGTGCCAGCAGTGAGTGGTTGGGAGAGGGAAATGAAAAACTGTTTTTT.

This rearrangement joins TRBV30 to TRBJ2-5, with 7 bases that match TRBD1. From germline, CDR1 is GTSNPN and CDR2 SVGIG (reference sequence). This CDR3 contains 14 residues. V shed 6 bases, J shed 2 bases, and the junction held 9 bases outside the gene matches. CDR3 loop: CACLQGLGQETQYF. CDR3 bases: TGTGCCTGTCTACAGGGGTTGGGACAAGAGACCCAGTACTTC.

The chain links TRBV2 to TRBJ1-2; D is undetermined. CDR1 is SNHLY and CDR2 is FYNNEI in the germline V gene. V was trimmed by 6 bases and J by 5 bases, leaving 16 bases between them. CDR3 length: 14 residues. In nucleotides, the CDR3 is TGTGCCAGCAGGATCGACTCACGAAGTTATGGCTACACCTTC. It yields the protein CASRIDSRSYGYTF.

This sequence joins TRBV7-2 and TRBJ2-1, with 7 bases that match TRBD1. Looked up from germline, CDR1 is SGHTA and CDR2 is FQGNSA. There are 16 residues in the CDR3. Trimming took 1 base from V and 6 from J; bases not matched to a gene: 9. The CDR3 loop reads CASSLGAGGPINEQFF. The CDR3 nucleotides are TGTGCCAGCAGCTTAGGGGCAGGGGGACCTATCAATGAGCAGTTCTTC.

This chain joins TRBV11-3 and TRBJ1-1; no definite D call. Germline CDR1 and CDR2: SGHNT and YENEEA. The CDR3 is 14 amino acids. Trimming took off 5 bases at V and 6 bases at J, with 16 bases between the two ends. The DNA of the CDR3 is TGTGCCAGCAGCCAGCACGGGGAGTCGTCTGAAGCTTTCTTT. Protein sequence: CASSQHGESSEAFF.

This chain joins TRBV4-1 and TRBJ1-2; D gene ambiguous. V lost 2 bases, J lost 4 bases, and 17 bases lay in between. The germline gives CDR1 MGHRA, CDR2 YSYEKL. The CDR3 is 16 amino acids. CDR3 DNA: TGCGCCAGCAGCCAAAATTCGAGGGATCCCCTCTATGGCTACACCTTC. The encoded protein is CASSQNSRDPLYGYTF.

The chain combines TRBV3-1 (or the pseudogene TRBV3-2) with TRBJ1-4, with 9 nucleotides matching TRBD1. This CDR3 is 12 amino acids long. J gave up 14 bases and V 4 bases, and 5 bases lay outside the gene matches. Germline V gene data show CDR1 as LGHDT and CDR2 as YNNKEL (reference sequence). CDR3 region: CASSLQGAILFF. The CDR3 nucleotides read TGTGCCAGCAGCCTACAGGGGGCGATTCTGTTTTTT.

The V and J genes are TRBV11-3 and TRBJ1-2; the D is unclear. V lost 8 bases, J lost 5 bases, and 9 bases lay in between. This CDR3 is built from 11 residues. Germline V gives CDR1 SGHNT, CDR2 YENEEA. CDR3 nucleotide sequence: TGTGCCAGCCCCCCGGGATATGGCTACACCTTC. This sequence encodes CASPPGYGYTF.

CDR3 protein: CASSFSDGNTEAFF. CDR3 nucleotides: TGTGCCAGCAGTTTCAGCGATGGGAACACTGAAGCTTTCTTT. The chain joins TRBV11-2 to TRBJ1-1; no definite D call. Between the trimmed V and J ends, which lost 6 bases and 1 base, there was a span of 12 bases. CDR3 size: 14 residues. CDR1 is SGHAT and CDR2 is FQNNGV in the germline V gene.

This clone was observed a few times. CDR3 residues: CATSDRDRGGGYTF. The DNA of the CDR3 is TGTGCCACCAGTGACAGGGACAGGGGAGGCGGCTACACCTTC. The V call is TRBV24-1, the J call TRBJ1-2; 10 bases agree with TRBD1. V lost 4 bases to trimming and J lost 8 bases; unmatched junction nucleotides: 6. Germline V gives CDR1 KGHDR, CDR2 SFDVKD. There are 14 residues in the CDR3.

This chain uses TRBV2 with TRBJ1-2, with a possible D match to TRBD1 (5 bases). Trimming took 7 bases from V and 0 from J, leaving 15 bases between them. Germline lookup yields CDR1 SNHLY and CDR2 FYNNEI. This CDR3 comprises 15 residues. The CDR3 nucleotides are TGTGCCAGCACTAGGACACCCCGAGCTAACTATGGCTACACCTTC. The encoded protein is CASTRTPRANYGYTF.

The rearrangement joins TRBV9 to TRBJ2-1; 8 bases are shared with TRBD2. The CDR3 is 16 amino acids. Trimming removed 1 base from V and 7 bases from J; junction bases left unmatched: 10. Germline-derived CDR1 and CDR2 are SGDLS and YYNGEE. As DNA, the CDR3 is TGTGCCAGCAGCGTAAGCGGGGGAGGAGGCTATAATGAGCAGTTCTTC. The encoded protein is CASSVSGGGGYNEQFF.

This chain connects TRBV5-4 to TRBJ2-2; 13 bases fit TRBD2. Losses at the gene ends were 3 bases for V and 3 bases for J; bases not matched to a gene: 5. The CDR3 is 17 amino acids. The V gene's germline CDR1 is SGHNT and CDR2 YYREEE (reference sequence). The CDR3 region is CASSWTSGGTYTGELFF. CDR3 bases: TGTGCCAGCAGCTGGACTAGCGGGGGAACATACACCGGGGAGCTGTTTTTT.

The gene calls are TRBV7-2 and TRBJ2-2, with TRBD2 as a possible D gene (6 bases). Germline CDR1 SGHTA, CDR2 FQGNSA. Trimming left V 6 bases short and J 3 bases short, with 11 bases between. The CDR3 sequence is 14 residues long. This CDR3 reads CASRPGLDTGELFF. In nucleotides, the CDR3 is TGTGCCAGCAGGCCGGGACTTGACACCGGGGAGCTGTTTTTT.